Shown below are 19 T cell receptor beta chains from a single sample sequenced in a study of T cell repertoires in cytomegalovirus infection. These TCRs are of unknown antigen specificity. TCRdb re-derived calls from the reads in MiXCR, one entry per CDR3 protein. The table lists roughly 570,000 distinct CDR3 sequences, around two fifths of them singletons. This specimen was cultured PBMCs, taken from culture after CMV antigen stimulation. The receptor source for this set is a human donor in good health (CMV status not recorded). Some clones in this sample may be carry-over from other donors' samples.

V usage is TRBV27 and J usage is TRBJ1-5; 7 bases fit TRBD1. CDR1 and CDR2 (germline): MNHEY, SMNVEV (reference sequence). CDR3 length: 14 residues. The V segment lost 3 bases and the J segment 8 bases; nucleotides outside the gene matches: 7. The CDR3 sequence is CASSFGRGVKPQHF. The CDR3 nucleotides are TGTGCCAGCAGTTTCGGCAGGGGGGTTAAGCCCCAGCATTTT.

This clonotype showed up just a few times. CDR3 sequence (DNA): TGTGCCAGTCAGGGTTTCCCAAACACCGGGGAGCTGTTTTTT. Translated: CASQGFPNTGELFF. The chain carries TRBV5-5 and TRBJ2-2; D is possibly TRBD1 (5 bases). The germline V and J ends were trimmed by 8 bases and 2 bases, with 13 bases remaining between them. The CDR3 has 14 residues. Germline V CDR1 and CDR2: SGHKS, YYEKEE (reference sequence).

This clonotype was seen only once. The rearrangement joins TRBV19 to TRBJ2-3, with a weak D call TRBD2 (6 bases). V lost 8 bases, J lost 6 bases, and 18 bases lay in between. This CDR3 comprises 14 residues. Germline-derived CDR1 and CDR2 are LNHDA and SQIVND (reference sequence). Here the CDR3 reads CASAASVAVDTQYF. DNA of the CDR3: TGTGCCAGTGCCGCTAGCGTCGCAGTGGATACGCAGTATTTT.

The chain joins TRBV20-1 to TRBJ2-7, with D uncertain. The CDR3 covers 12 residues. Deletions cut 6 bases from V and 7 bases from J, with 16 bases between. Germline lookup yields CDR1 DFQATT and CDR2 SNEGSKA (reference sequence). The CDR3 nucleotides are TGCAGTGCGGCAGGCCCCGAAGGGGAGCAGTACTTC. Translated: CSAAGPEGEQYF.

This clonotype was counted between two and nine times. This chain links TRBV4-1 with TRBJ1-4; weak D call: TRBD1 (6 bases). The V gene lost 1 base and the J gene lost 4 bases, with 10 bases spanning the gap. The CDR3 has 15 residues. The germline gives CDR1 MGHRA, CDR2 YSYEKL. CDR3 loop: CASSQGPGVNEKLFF. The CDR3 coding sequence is TGCGCCAGCAGCCAAGGACCAGGGGTTAATGAAAAACTGTTTTTT.

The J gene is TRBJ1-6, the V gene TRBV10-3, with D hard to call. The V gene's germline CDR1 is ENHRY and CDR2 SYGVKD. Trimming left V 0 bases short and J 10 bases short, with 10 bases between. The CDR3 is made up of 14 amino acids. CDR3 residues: CAISESLSGSPLHF. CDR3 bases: TGTGCCATCAGTGAGTCTTTATCCGGATCACCCCTCCACTTT.

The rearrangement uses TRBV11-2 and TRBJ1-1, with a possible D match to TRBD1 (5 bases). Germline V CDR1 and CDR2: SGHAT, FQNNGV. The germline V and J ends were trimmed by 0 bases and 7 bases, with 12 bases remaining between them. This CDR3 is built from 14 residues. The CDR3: CASSLDVGGREAFF. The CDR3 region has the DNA TGTGCCAGCAGCTTAGATGTGGGGGGACGTGAAGCTTTCTTT.

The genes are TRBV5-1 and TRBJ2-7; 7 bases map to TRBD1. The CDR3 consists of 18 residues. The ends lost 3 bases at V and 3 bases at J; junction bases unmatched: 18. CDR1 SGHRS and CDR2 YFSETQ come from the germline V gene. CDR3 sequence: CASSSHRGLGPSDYEQYF. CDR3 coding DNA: TGCGCCAGCAGCTCGCACAGGGGATTGGGACCATCCGACTACGAGCAGTACTTC.

The CDR3 region is CASSRSGRVGVDTQYF. In DNA form, the CDR3 reads TGTGCCAGCAGTAGAAGCGGGAGGGTCGGTGTAGATACGCAGTATTTT. The chain joins TRBV12-3 or TRBV12-4 to TRBJ2-3, with 10 nucleotides matching TRBD2. V lost 5 bases, J lost 5 bases, and 10 bases stayed unmatched. This CDR3 region has 16 residues.

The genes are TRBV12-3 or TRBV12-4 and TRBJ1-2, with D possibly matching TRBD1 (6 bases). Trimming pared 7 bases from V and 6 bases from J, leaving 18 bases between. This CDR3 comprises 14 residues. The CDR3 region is CASTSPGGVDGYTF. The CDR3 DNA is TGTGCCAGCACCTCTCCGGGGGGCGTGGATGGCTACACCTTC.

The CDR3 DNA reads as TGTGCCAGCAGCTTTAAAGGAGTTAGAGGCTACACCTTC. This translates into CASSFKGVRGYTF. The chain is built from TRBV5-4 and TRBJ1-2; D unresolved. Germline V gene data show CDR1 as SGHNT and CDR2 as YYREEE (reference sequence). The V gene lost 2 bases and the J gene lost 8 bases, with 13 bases spanning the gap. The CDR3 loop spans 13 amino acids.

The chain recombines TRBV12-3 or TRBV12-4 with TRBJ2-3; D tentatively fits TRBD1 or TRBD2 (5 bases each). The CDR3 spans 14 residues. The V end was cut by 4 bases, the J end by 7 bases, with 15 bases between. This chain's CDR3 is CASSSGPDQYTQYF. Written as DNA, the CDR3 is TGTGCCAGCAGTTCGGGGCCCGACCAGTATACGCAGTATTTT.

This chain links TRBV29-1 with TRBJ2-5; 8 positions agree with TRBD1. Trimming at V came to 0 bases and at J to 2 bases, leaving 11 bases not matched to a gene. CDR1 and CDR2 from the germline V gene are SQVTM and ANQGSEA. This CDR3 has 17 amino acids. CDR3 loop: CSVEDFGPGGEQETQYF. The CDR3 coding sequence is TGCAGCGTTGAAGATTTTGGGCCAGGGGGCGAACAAGAGACCCAGTACTTC.

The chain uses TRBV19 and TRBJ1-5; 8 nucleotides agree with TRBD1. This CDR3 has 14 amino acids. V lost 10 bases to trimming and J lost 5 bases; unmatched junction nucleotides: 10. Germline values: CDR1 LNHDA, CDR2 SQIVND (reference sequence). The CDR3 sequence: CATQDRALYQPQHF. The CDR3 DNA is TGTGCCACCCAGGACAGGGCCCTATATCAGCCCCAGCATTTT.

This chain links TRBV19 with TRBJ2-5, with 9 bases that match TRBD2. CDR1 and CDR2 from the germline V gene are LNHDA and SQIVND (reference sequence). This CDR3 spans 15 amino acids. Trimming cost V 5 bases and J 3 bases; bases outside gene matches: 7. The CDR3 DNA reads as TGTGCCAGTAGTCCCTCGGGACTAGCAAAAGAGACCCAGTACTTC. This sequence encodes CASSPSGLAKETQYF. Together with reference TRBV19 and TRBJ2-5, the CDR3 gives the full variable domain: DGGITQSPKYLFRKEGQNVTLSCEQNLNHDAMYWYRQDPGQGLRLIYYSQIVNDFQKGDIAEGYSVSREKKESFPLTVTSAQKNPTAFYLCASSPSGLAKETQYFGPGTRLLVL.

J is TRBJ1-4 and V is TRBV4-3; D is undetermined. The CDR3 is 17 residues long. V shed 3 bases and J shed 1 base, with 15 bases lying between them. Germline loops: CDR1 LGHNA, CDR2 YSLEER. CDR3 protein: CASSQDPLSVTNEKLFF. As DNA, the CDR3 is TGCGCCAGCAGCCAGGACCCTCTTTCGGTAACTAATGAAAAACTGTTTTTT.

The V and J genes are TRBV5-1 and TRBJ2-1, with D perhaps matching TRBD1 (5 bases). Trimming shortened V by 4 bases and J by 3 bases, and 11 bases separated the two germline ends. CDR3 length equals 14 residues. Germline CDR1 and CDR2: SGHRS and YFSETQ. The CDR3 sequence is CASSQETGYNEQFF. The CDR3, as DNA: TGCGCCAGCAGCCAAGAAACAGGCTACAATGAGCAGTTCTTC.

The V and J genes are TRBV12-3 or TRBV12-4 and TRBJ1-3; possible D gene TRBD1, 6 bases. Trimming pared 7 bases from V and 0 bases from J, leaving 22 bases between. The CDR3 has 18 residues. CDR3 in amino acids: CASTFRRGGLYSGNTIYF. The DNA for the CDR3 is TGTGCCAGCACCTTCAGAAGGGGGGGGCTCTACTCTGGAAACACCATATATTTT.

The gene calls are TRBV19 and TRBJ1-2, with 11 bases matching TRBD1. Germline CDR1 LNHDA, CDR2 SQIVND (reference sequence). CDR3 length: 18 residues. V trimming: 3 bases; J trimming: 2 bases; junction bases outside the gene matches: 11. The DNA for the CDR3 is TGTGCCAGTAGTATTCGGACAGGGGGCGGAAATAACAACTATGGCTACACCTTC. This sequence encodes CASSIRTGGGNNNYGYTF.